What follows are 8 T cell receptor beta chains derived from one specimen sequenced in a study of T-cell memory formation after mild COVID-19. One entry per CDR3 protein results from TCRdb running MiXCR on the 5' RACE reads. The table lists fewer than 650,000 distinct CDR3 sequences, 17% of them singletons. Sequenced sample: PBMCs or a T cell subset sorted from them (not recorded which). These receptors came from an adult woman who had mild COVID-19 (a few samples of this study predate the infection). Cell type and time point are not known.

There are a few counts of this clonotype. The rearrangement uses TRBV19 and TRBJ2-1; 9 positions match TRBD2. The CDR3 loop spans 14 amino acids. With 3 bases clipped from V and 9 bases from J, the junction kept 6 bases outside the gene matches. Germline-derived CDR1 and CDR2 are LNHDA and SQIVND (reference sequence). The CDR3 loop reads CASSIVAGAGEQFF. In DNA, the CDR3 is TGTGCCAGTAGTATCGTAGCGGGAGCAGGTGAGCAGTTCTTC. Together with reference TRBV19 and TRBJ2-1, the CDR3 gives the full variable domain: DGGITQSPKYLFRKEGQNVTLSCEQNLNHDAMYWYRQDPGQGLRLIYYSQIVNDFQKGDIAEGYSVSREKKESFPLTVTSAQKNPTAFYLCASSIVAGAGEQFFGPGTRLTVL.

This chain uses TRBV7-9 with TRBJ2-7, with D possibly being TRBD1 or TRBD2 (5 bases each). V lost 5 bases and J 4 bases, leaving 18 bases between the germline ends. The CDR3 contains 15 residues. Germline V lookup: CDR1 SEHNR, CDR2 FQNEAQ (reference sequence). The CDR3 bases are TGTGCCAGCAGCCTAGTGGCCGGGGCCTCGTACGAGCAGTACTTC. This translates into CASSLVAGASYEQYF.

This clonotype has more than one count but fewer than ten. V usage is TRBV20-1 and J usage is TRBJ2-1; 12 bases fit TRBD2. The trim removed 3 bases at V and 6 bases at J, leaving 12 bases unmatched. The germline V gene encodes CDR1 DFQATT and CDR2 SNEGSKA (reference sequence). The CDR3 sequence is 17 residues long. The CDR3 region is CSARGRTSGVGSNEQFF. The CDR3 DNA reads TGCAGTGCTAGGGGTAGGACTAGCGGGGTAGGATCCAATGAGCAGTTCTTC.

This clonotype turned up a few times. The CDR3 bases are TGTGCCAGCAGCCAAGGTAGCGGGGGGATGTACGAGCAGTACTTC. Amino acids: CASSQGSGGMYEQYF. V is TRBV3-1 and J is TRBJ2-7, with 10 bases fitting TRBD2. The germline gives CDR1 LGHDT, CDR2 YNNKEL (reference sequence). J was trimmed by 4 bases and V by 1 base; bases with no gene match: 4. The CDR3 has 15 amino acids.

This chain joins TRBV9 and TRBJ2-5; TRBD2 agrees at 7 bases. This CDR3 is built from 16 residues. The germline CDR1 and CDR2 sequences are SGDLS and YYNGEE. The V and J ends lost 0 bases and 5 bases, in that order; junction bases with no gene match: 10. The CDR3 DNA follows: TGTGCCAGCAGCGTAGAGGGAAGCGGGGTTGGCGAGACCCAGTACTTC. Encoded protein: CASSVEGSGVGETQYF.

This clonotype was detected a few times. CDR3 DNA sequence: TGTGCCAGCAGCTTAGGCACATATCTCGAGACCCAGTACTTC. It translates to CASSLGTYLETQYF. The rearrangement links TRBV7-9 to TRBJ2-5; D remains ambiguous. Trimming removed 1 base from V and 5 bases from J, with 11 bases in between. Germline V CDR1 and CDR2: SEHNR, FQNEAQ (reference sequence). The CDR3 consists of 14 residues.

The V gene is TRBV27, the J gene TRBJ1-1; no firm D call. The CDR3 totals 13 residues. CDR1 MNHEY and CDR2 SMNVEV come from the germline V gene (reference sequence). V gave up 3 bases and J gave up 3 bases, with 8 bases separating them. CDR3 protein: CASSLIQYTEAFF. Here the CDR3 DNA reads TGTGCCAGCAGTTTGATACAGTACACTGAAGCTTTCTTT.

In DNA form, the CDR3 reads TGTGCCAGCAGCATACTAGGGACTAGCGGGAGGAATACGCAGTATTTT. This codes for CASSILGTSGRNTQYF. The chain is built from TRBV21-1 and TRBJ2-3; the table's D call, TRBD2, has no DNA check behind it. TRBV21-1 is reported as a pseudogene. CDR3 length: 16 amino acids.